Shown below are 26 T cell receptor beta chains from a single sample sequenced in a study of blood T cell repertoires in COVID-19. Sequencing used immunoSEQ multiplex PCR; TCRdb keeps in-frame clones, though not all of them. Of around 100,000 clones in the sample, 80% to 90% were seen once. Sequencing used peripheral blood. The receptor source for this set is a woman of 80 years or more with acute or convalescent COVID-19.

The chain joins TRBV30 to TRBJ2-1; a weak D match, TRBD2 (6 bases). CDR1 GTSNPN and CDR2 SVGIG come from the germline V gene (reference sequence). V lost 0 bases to trimming and J lost 15 bases, with 12 bases between them. The CDR3 spans 11 residues. CDR3 residues: CAWSVVAGPFF. The CDR3 coding sequence is TGTGCCTGGAGTGTAGTCGCGGGGCCGTTCTTC.

This chain uses TRBV7-2 with TRBJ2-5; TRBD2 aligns across 13 bases. After removal of 1 base from V and 4 bases from J, the junction contained 6 bases not matched to a gene. Looked up from germline, CDR1 is SGHTA and CDR2 is FQGNSA. The CDR3 is 17 residues long. CDR3 nucleotide sequence: TGTGCCAGCAGCTTAGTCATACTAGCGGGGGGGATAGAGACCCAGTACTTC. It translates to CASSLVILAGGIETQYF.

V gene TRBV2 combines with J gene TRBJ1-2; 8 bases agree with TRBD1. The CDR3 is 16 amino acids. Trimming took 4 bases from V and 9 from J; bases not matched to a gene: 16. Germline lookup yields CDR1 SNHLY and CDR2 FYNNEI. For the CDR3, the DNA is TGTGCCAGCAGTGGGTCAGGGGGCTGGGTTAGAGGGAGCTACACCTTC. Its protein is CASSGSGGWVRGSYTF.

The genes are TRBV5-1 and TRBJ1-3; the match to TRBD1 covers 10 bases. V lost 3 bases, J lost 1 base, and 4 bases stayed unmatched. CDR3 length: 16 amino acids. In germline, CDR1 is SGHRS, CDR2 YFSETQ. The CDR3 DNA reads TGCGCCAGCAGCTCCCGGGGACAGGGGTCTGGAAACACCATATATTTT. Translated, it gives CASSSRGQGSGNTIYF.

This chain connects TRBV10-2 to TRBJ1-1; TRBD1 might be the D (6 bases). The CDR3 length is 14 residues. Per the germline V gene, CDR1 is WSHSY and CDR2 is SAAADI. V was shortened by 7 bases and J by 8 bases, with 20 bases between the two germline ends. The CDR3 bases are TGCGCCAGCACCAAGGCCGGGACACGCGAAGAAGCTTTCTTT. This translates into CASTKAGTREEAFF.

This chain joins TRBV2 and TRBJ2-3; D is ambiguous. The CDR3 spans 13 residues. Germline CDR1 is SNHLY and CDR2 is FYNNEI. The V and J ends lost 4 bases and 2 bases respectively, with 7 bases between them. In DNA form, the CDR3 reads TGTGCCAGCAGTGTCTACTCCACAGATACGCAGTATTTT. Encoded protein: CASSVYSTDTQYF.

This chain links TRBV20-1 with TRBJ2-1; TRBD1 might be the D (6 bases). Germline CDR1 reads DFQATT; CDR2 reads SNEGSKA (reference sequence). V was pared by 4 bases and J by 14 bases, with 15 bases between. The length of the CDR3 is 11 residues. The CDR3 region has the DNA TGCAGTGCTACCCCGGACAGCTGGGAGTTCTTC. Amino acid sequence: CSATPDSWEFF.

The chain joins TRBV5-1 to TRBJ2-1, with 8 bases fitting TRBD2. J gave up 6 bases and V 2 bases, and 7 bases lay outside the gene matches. The CDR3 is 15 amino acids. Per germline, CDR1 SGHRS and CDR2 YFSETQ. The CDR3, as DNA: TGCGCCAGCAGCTTCCGGGGGGGCCGGGGCAATGAGCAGTTCTTC. It translates to CASSFRGGRGNEQFF.

V is TRBV9 and J is TRBJ2-7; TRBD1 matches at 8 bases. The CDR3 spans 14 residues. The V and J ends lost 0 bases and 3 bases, in that order; junction bases with no gene match: 2. Germline V CDR1 and CDR2: SGDLS, YYNGEE. DNA for the CDR3: TGTGCCAGCAGCGTAGGGACAGGGTTCTACGAGCAGTACTTC. Its translation is CASSVGTGFYEQYF. Variable domain in full (rest from reference TRBV9 and TRBJ2-7): DSGVTQTPKHLITATGQRVTLRCSPRSGDLSVYWYQQSLDQGLQFLIQYYNGEERAKGNILERFSAQQFPDLHSELNLSSLELGDSALYFCASSVGTGFYEQYFGPGTRLTVT.

The chain employs TRBV9 and TRBJ1-1, with D tentatively TRBD1 (5 bases). Germline V gene data show CDR1 as SGDLS and CDR2 as YYNGEE. Trimming stripped 0 bases from V and 8 bases from J, with 11 bases between. The CDR3 covers 13 residues. CDR3 in amino acids: CASSVVRDVEAFF. CDR3 nucleotides: TGTGCCAGCAGCGTAGTGCGGGACGTAGAAGCTTTCTTT.

The chain recombines TRBV28 with TRBJ2-2, with TRBD1 matching 7 bases. The germline gives CDR1 MDHEN, CDR2 SYDVKM. The CDR3 is 14 amino acids. V shed 2 bases and J 7 bases; nucleotides not matched to a gene: 4. The CDR3 coding sequence is TGTGCCAGCAGTTTAAACAGGGGTATCGGGGAGCTGTTTTTT. It encodes CASSLNRGIGELFF.

This rearrangement joins TRBV6-5 to TRBJ1-1; D call uncertain. The germline V gene has CDR1 MNHEY and CDR2 SVGAGI. V lost 6 bases to trimming and J lost 4 bases, with 12 bases between them. The CDR3 length is 13 residues. This CDR3 is CASSPNSGTEAFF. CDR3 coding DNA: TGTGCCAGCAGCCCCAATTCAGGCACTGAAGCTTTCTTT.

In this sample, this clone turned up a few times. The chain employs TRBV18 and TRBJ2-7; 10 nucleotides line up with TRBD1. J gave up 2 bases and V 3 bases, and 7 bases lay outside the gene matches. Germline CDR1 reads KGHSH; CDR2 reads LQKENI. CDR3 length: 16 amino acids. CDR3 nucleotides: TGTGCCAGCTCACCGCCGGGACAGGGGTCCCCCTACGAGCAGTACTTC. It codes for CASSPPGQGSPYEQYF.

The J gene is TRBJ2-7, the V gene TRBV11-3; maybe TRBD1 (5 bases). The V gene lost 5 bases and the J gene lost 7 bases, with 21 bases spanning the gap. In germline, CDR1 is SGHNT, CDR2 YENEEA. The CDR3 is made up of 15 amino acids. The CDR3 region is CASSAGQEPSEEQYF. CDR3 DNA sequence: TGTGCCAGCAGCGCCGGACAAGAGCCGTCTGAGGAGCAGTACTTC.

J is TRBJ2-1 and V is TRBV5-1, with unresolved D. The CDR3 is 15 amino acids. Germline-derived CDR1 and CDR2 are SGHRS and YFSETQ. The germline V and J ends were trimmed by 1 base and 5 bases, with 13 bases remaining between them. This CDR3 reads CASSLTRLPHNEQFF. Here the CDR3 DNA reads TGCGCCAGCAGCTTGACTCGACTCCCTCACAATGAGCAGTTCTTC.

The chain joins TRBV24-1 to TRBJ2-3, with a weak D call TRBD1 (6 bases). Trimming stripped 0 bases from V and 1 base from J, with 10 bases between. The CDR3 has 16 amino acids. CDR1 and CDR2 from the germline V gene are KGHDR and SFDVKD. This CDR3 is CATSDLGPGGTDTQYF. In DNA, the CDR3 is TGTGCCACCAGTGATTTGGGGCCAGGGGGCACAGATACGCAGTATTTT.

This chain joins TRBV5-1 and TRBJ1-1; D is possibly TRBD1 (5 bases). The germline V and J ends were trimmed by 4 bases and 4 bases, with 14 bases remaining between them. The CDR3 covers 14 residues. Germline values: CDR1 SGHRS, CDR2 YFSETQ. The CDR3 nucleotides are TGCGCCAGCAGCCCGGGGGTGGTCAGCACTGAAGCTTTCTTT. Its translation is CASSPGVVSTEAFF.

The chain employs TRBV7-2 and TRBJ2-7; D is possibly TRBD2 (6 bases). The CDR3 totals 16 residues. V shed 4 bases and J shed 0 bases, with 16 bases lying between them. CDR1 is SGHTA, CDR2 FQGNSA, per germline. The CDR3 loop reads CASSSPGLLSSYEQYF. CDR3 DNA: TGTGCCAGCAGCTCCCCGGGACTTTTGAGCTCCTACGAGCAGTACTTC.

The genes are TRBV7-8 and TRBJ1-6; 7 bases align to TRBD1. Per germline, CDR1 SGHVS and CDR2 FQNEAQ. The V segment lost 6 bases and the J segment 6 bases; nucleotides outside the gene matches: 20. CDR3 size: 19 residues. The CDR3: CASSLRRTPGQSLNSPLHF. The CDR3 DNA sequence: TGTGCCAGCAGTCTGCGTCGAACCCCGGGACAGAGCCTTAATTCACCCCTCCACTTT.

The chain is built from TRBV18 and TRBJ1-4, with D uncertain. Germline V gene data show CDR1 as KGHSH and CDR2 as LQKENI. V lost 3 bases and J lost 4, with 21 bases in between. CDR3 size: 18 residues. In nucleotides, the CDR3 is TGTGCCAGCTCACCCCAGGTCAGTTCCTCAGTTCATAATGAAAAACTGTTTTTT. It encodes CASSPQVSSSVHNEKLFF.

The chain links TRBV5-1 to TRBJ1-3, with TRBD1 identical over 8 bases. This CDR3 region has 17 residues. The trim removed 0 bases at V and 0 bases at J, leaving 5 bases unmatched. Germline CDR1 and CDR2: SGHRS and YFSETQ. CDR3: CASSLATGGLSGNTIYF. The CDR3, as DNA: TGCGCCAGCAGCTTGGCTACAGGGGGTCTCTCTGGAAACACCATATATTTT. Complete variable domain (other parts from reference TRBV5-1 and TRBJ1-3): KAGVTQTPRYLIKTRGQQVTLSCSPISGHRSVSWYQQTPGQGLQFLFEYFSETQRNKGNFPGRFSGRQFSNSRSEMNVSTLELGDSALYLCASSLATGGLSGNTIYFGEGSWLTVV.

The rearrangement uses TRBV20-1 and TRBJ1-1; D is possibly TRBD1 (6 bases). Trimming took off 1 base at V and 11 bases at J, with 11 bases between the two ends. This CDR3 is built from 11 residues. Germline V CDR1 and CDR2: DFQATT, SNEGSKA (reference sequence). CDR3 amino acids: CSARGRGVAFF. As DNA, the CDR3 is TGCAGTGCTAGAGGCAGGGGCGTCGCTTTCTTT.

The chain links TRBV10-3 to TRBJ1-2; 8 nucleotides agree with TRBD1. The CDR3 spans 13 residues. Germline values: CDR1 ENHRY, CDR2 SYGVKD. V dropped 5 bases and J dropped 8; count of bases not matched to a gene: 7. The CDR3 DNA is TGTGCCATCAGTCAGGACAGGGTTGGAGGCTACACCTTC. This encodes CAISQDRVGGYTF.

The J gene is TRBJ1-1, the V gene TRBV7-3; TRBD1 matches 9 bases. V lost 1 base, J lost 0 bases, and 9 bases stayed unmatched. The CDR3 has 18 residues. Germline loops: CDR1 SGHTA, CDR2 FQGTGA. CDR3 region: CASSLRGGTGMLNTEAFF. Written as DNA, the CDR3 is TGTGCCAGCAGCTTAAGAGGGGGGACAGGGATGCTGAACACTGAAGCTTTCTTT.

This clone has just one count. The chain employs TRBV11-2 and TRBJ1-1; no firm D call. Germline loops: CDR1 SGHAT, CDR2 FQNNGV. This CDR3 is 14 amino acids long. Deletions cut 1 base from V and 1 base from J, with 7 bases between. CDR3 loop: CASSLVETNTEAFF. The CDR3 DNA sequence: TGTGCCAGCAGCTTAGTGGAGACGAACACTGAAGCTTTCTTT.

J is TRBJ1-1 and V is TRBV7-2, with D tentatively TRBD1 (5 bases). CDR1 is SGHTA, CDR2 FQGNSA, per germline. The V and J ends lost 0 bases and 0 bases respectively, with 14 bases between them. The CDR3 runs 17 residues. The CDR3 DNA reads TGTGCCAGCAGCTTAGCTGCCTTCCTGACAGTGAACACTGAAGCTTTCTTT. Translated, it gives CASSLAAFLTVNTEAFF.